The 11 T cell receptor beta chains below all came from one sample that was sequenced in a study of blood T cell repertoires in COVID-19. Clones were read by immunoSEQ multiplex PCR, and TCRdb kept only the in-frame ones, dropping some. Found here are about 240,000 clones, roughly 91% of them singletons; the top ten hold about 4%. Sequenced material: PBMCs or T cells enriched from blood (not recorded which). The source is a woman aged 25 to 39 who had recovered from COVID-19.

This rearrangement joins TRBV19 to TRBJ1-4; D not resolved. Germline lookup yields CDR1 LNHDA and CDR2 SQIVND (reference sequence). V gave up 4 bases and J gave up 0 bases, with 12 bases separating them. This CDR3 region has 16 residues. The CDR3 spells CASSTPGGTTNEKLFF. DNA of the CDR3: TGTGCCAGTAGTACCCCAGGCGGGACAACTAATGAAAAACTGTTTTTT.

V gene TRBV27 combines with J gene TRBJ1-5; D is unclear. This CDR3 region has 15 residues. Trimming removed 0 bases from V and 3 bases from J, with 9 bases in between. Germline assignment: CDR1 MNHEY and CDR2 SMNVEV (reference sequence). The CDR3 DNA is TGTGCCAGCAGTTTATCGCAGGCCTTCAATCAGCCCCAGCATTTT. Protein sequence: CASSLSQAFNQPQHF.

The chain joins TRBV6-2 or TRBV6-3 to TRBJ1-1; a weak D match, TRBD1 (6 bases). Germline CDR1 MNHEY, CDR2 SVGEGT. Trimming removed 0 bases at V and 11 bases at J, with 16 bases between. The CDR3 is 14 amino acids. The CDR3 DNA reads as TGTGCCAGCAGTTACTCGATGGGGGGGCGGGAGGCTTTCTTT. It yields the protein CASSYSMGGREAFF.

The V gene is TRBV30, the J gene TRBJ1-1, with TRBD1 as a possible D gene (5 bases). Looked up from germline, CDR1 is GTSNPN and CDR2 is SVGIG (reference sequence). Trimming shortened V by 0 bases and J by 3 bases, and 14 bases separated the two germline ends. CDR3 length equals 15 residues. The CDR3, as DNA: TGTGCCTGGAGTGTTTTGTTAGGAGGGGACACTGAAGCTTTCTTT. Its translation: CAWSVLLGGDTEAFF.

The rearrangement joins TRBV5-1 to TRBJ2-2; 10 bases match TRBD2. This CDR3 is built from 17 residues. Germline CDR1 is SGHRS and CDR2 is YFSETQ. Unmatched junction bases numbered 7, after V lost 0 bases and J lost 5 bases. CDR3 nucleotides: TGCGCCAGCAGCTTGGCCCCAGCGGGAGGGCCGACCGGGGAGCTGTTTTTT. It is translated as CASSLAPAGGPTGELFF.

The chain uses TRBV6-2 or TRBV6-3 and TRBJ2-3; unclear D gene. Trimming left V 2 bases short and J 3 bases short, with 18 bases between. The germline V gene encodes CDR1 MNHEY and CDR2 SVGEGT. The CDR3 has 17 amino acids. In DNA, the CDR3 is TGTGCCAGCAGTTACATACTTGGCGGAGTGACTACAGATACGCAGTATTTT. Protein product: CASSYILGGVTTDTQYF.

The chain recombines TRBV5-8 with TRBJ2-5; the D gene is possibly TRBD1 (6 bases). Trimming cost V 5 bases and J 4 bases, with 12 bases left between them. The CDR3 length is 13 residues. The V gene's germline CDR1 is SGHTS and CDR2 YDEGEE. CDR3 in DNA: TGTGCCAGCAGATCCACAGGGATAGAGACCCAGTACTTC. Protein sequence: CASRSTGIETQYF.

V and J are TRBV28 and TRBJ2-2; TRBD2 aligns across 8 bases. The ends lost 5 bases at V and 6 bases at J; junction bases unmatched: 5. Germline V gene lookup returns CDR1 MDHEN and CDR2 SYDVKM. The CDR3 contains 14 residues. The CDR3 sequence: CASSPGGGAGELFF. DNA of the CDR3: TGTGCCAGCAGTCCCGGGGGGGGAGCCGGGGAGCTGTTTTTT.

Concerning this clone: The same CDR3 can be traced to other DNA sequences in this sample. The chain links TRBV4-2 to TRBJ1-5, with D possibly being TRBD1 (6 bases). Germline values: CDR1 LGHNA, CDR2 YNFKEQ. The germline V and J ends were trimmed by 0 bases and 7 bases, with 13 bases remaining between them. The CDR3 runs to 15 residues. The CDR3 nucleotides are TGTGCCAGCAGCCAAGAGAGGGGGGGAAACCAGCCCCAGCATTTT. It yields the protein CASSQERGGNQPQHF.

The V call is TRBV5-1, the J call TRBJ2-5; TRBD2 agrees at 12 bases. J was trimmed by 3 bases and V by 0 bases; bases with no gene match: 12. Germline-derived CDR1 and CDR2 are SGHRS and YFSETQ. The CDR3 contains 19 residues. The CDR3 region has the DNA TGCGCCAGCAGCTTGGCCTTACTAGCGGGAGGATCGGTCGAAGAGACCCAGTACTTC. Its translation is CASSLALLAGGSVEETQYF. The full variable domain, rest sourced from reference TRBV5-1 and TRBJ2-5, is KAGVTQTPRYLIKTRGQQVTLSCSPISGHRSVSWYQQTPGQGLQFLFEYFSETQRNKGNFPGRFSGRQFSNSRSEMNVSTLELGDSALYLCASSLALLAGGSVEETQYFGPGTRLLVL.

This rearrangement joins TRBV3-1 (or the pseudogene TRBV3-2) to TRBJ1-6; D may be TRBD1 (5 bases). The V and J ends lost 0 bases and 7 bases respectively, with 13 bases between them. CDR3 length: 16 residues. Germline CDR1 is LGHDT and CDR2 is YNNKEL (reference sequence). The CDR3 DNA reads as TGTGCCAGCAGCCAAGAAATGGCAGGGTTGAATTCACCCCTCCACTTT. As protein: CASSQEMAGLNSPLHF.